The 3 T cell receptor beta chains listed next were all sequenced from one sample in a study of blood T cell repertoires in COVID-19. TCRdb's copy holds only in-frame clones and misses some; the assay was immunoSEQ multiplex PCR. This table holds approximately 70,000 clones, 72% found once. Sequencing was carried out using PBMCs or T cells enriched from blood (not recorded which). Every receptor here comes from a woman aged 55-69 years who had been exposed to COVID-19.

The chain recombines TRBV29-1 with TRBJ2-7; 7 bases line up with TRBD1. After removal of 7 bases from V and 3 bases from J, the junction contained 6 bases not matched to a gene. From germline, CDR1 is SQVTM and CDR2 ANQGSEA. The CDR3 covers 12 residues. CDR3 protein: CSATGSYYEQYF. CDR3 nucleotide sequence: TGCAGCGCGACAGGGTCTTACTACGAGCAGTACTTC.

This rearrangement joins TRBV14 to TRBJ2-1; D is possibly TRBD1 (6 bases). CDR3 length equals 14 residues. The V and J ends lost 1 base and 9 bases respectively, with 13 bases between them. The germline CDR1 and CDR2 sequences are SGHDN and FVKESK. Here the CDR3 reads CASSQGRRGREQFF. The CDR3 region has the DNA TGTGCCAGCAGCCAAGGGCGCAGGGGACGTGAGCAGTTCTTC. The full variable domain, its missing parts supplied by reference TRBV14 and TRBJ2-1, is EAGVTQFPSHSVIEKGQTVTLRCDPISGHDNLYWYRRVMGKEIKFLLHFVKESKQDESGMPNNRFLAERTGGTYSTLKVQPAELEDSGVYFCASSQGRRGREQFFGPGTRLTVL.

The rearrangement joins TRBV5-1 to TRBJ1-1, with a tentative D call TRBD1 (6 bases). This CDR3 contains 14 residues. The V and J ends lost 2 bases and 0 bases respectively, with 8 bases between them. From germline, CDR1 is SGHRS and CDR2 YFSETQ. This CDR3 is CASSLDRMNTEAFF. Here the CDR3 DNA reads TGCGCCAGCAGCTTAGACAGGATGAACACTGAAGCTTTCTTT.